The source of this TCR beta chain is a study of response to subunit inactivated influenza vaccine. Germline V gene lookup returns CDR1 MDHEN and CDR2 SYDVKM. The V end was cut by 4 bases, the J end by 5 bases, with 8 bases between. CDR3 size: 12 residues. TCRdb reprocessed the RT-PCR reads with MiXCR, giving one entry per CDR3 protein. In the table there are 450,000 to 600,000 distinct CDR3 sequences, 16% of which are singletons. This chain links TRBV28 with TRBJ1-2; D gene uncertain. This TCR came from a man aged 50 to 69 who received an inactivated influenza vaccine. The sequencing used CD4+ T cells sorted from PBMCs, collected roughly 24 months after vaccination. The CDR3 DNA reads as TGTGCCAGCAGTTCTCTTGAATATGGCTACACCTTC. Amino acid sequence: CASSSLEYGYTF.